This T cell receptor beta chain was found in a study of CD8+ T cells in alopecia areata. Whole-study results and caveats: Tofacitinib produced a significant decrease in scalp clonality and in expanded CD8+ clones among the top 100. Tissue-resident alphabeta T cells belonging to normal skin likewise get sequenced within scalp specimens.

The treatment denotes: oral pan-JAK inhibitor, 5-10 mg twice daily. The CDR3 has 12 amino acids. Between the trimmed V and J ends, which lost 4 bases and 3 bases, there was a span of 9 bases. Germline CDR1 is SQVTM and CDR2 is ANQGSEA. For this clone: Antigen: not known. This sample also contains other DNA sequences that code for the same CDR3.

Investigators isolated RNA and reverse transcribed it into cDNA to act as the sequencing template. Profiling relied on immunoSEQ multiplex PCR, and the TCRdb table lists in-frame clones only, not all of them. The sample includes over 60,000 clones, just over 45% seen only once; the top ten take roughly 21%. The sequence came from a human donor with alopecia areata. V usage is TRBV29-1 and J usage is TRBJ2-5; weak D call: TRBD2 (6 bases). Sequencing was performed on CD8+ T cells sorted from blood, taken at approximately week 36, from a patient treated with tofacitinib. CDR3 region: CSVGRGEETQYF. The CDR3 region has the DNA TGCAGCGTTGGACGCGGGGAAGAGACCCAGTACTTC.